What follows are 9 T cell receptor beta chains derived from one specimen sequenced in a study of post-analysis software for immune sequencing data. The study's findings and limits: In patients, about five TRBV segments were more frequent than in controls, with TRBV5-6, TRBV5-1 and TRBV20-1 among them.

Unique molecular identifiers were present in the TCR beta cDNA libraries. MiXCR, run by TCRdb on the PCR reads, gives a single entry per CDR3 protein. This repertoire shows approximately 630,000 distinct CDR3 sequences, roughly three fifths found once; its top ten account for 10% to 12%. Their antigens remain unidentified. What was sequenced was blood. The receptors were gathered from a girl aged 2 to 9 with multiple sclerosis.

The chain employs TRBV7-2 and TRBJ2-7; D gene unclear. Germline-derived CDR1 and CDR2 are SGHTA and FQGNSA. V was pared by 5 bases and J by 0 bases, with 8 bases between. The CDR3 spans 13 residues. CDR3 nucleotide sequence: TGTGCCAGCAGCCCTTCTAGCTCCTACGAGCAGTACTTC. Protein: CASSPSSSYEQYF.

This chain links TRBV5-5 with TRBJ2-7; 7 bases match TRBD2. This CDR3 spans 17 amino acids. The V gene's germline CDR1 is SGHKS and CDR2 YYEKEE (reference sequence). With V trimmed by 1 base and J by 10 bases, 20 bases remained unmatched. This chain's CDR3 is CASSLSTSAGVGETQYF. The CDR3, as DNA: TGTGCCAGCAGCTTGTCTACCTCTGCGGGAGTAGGGGAAACCCAGTACTTC.

This clonotype was seen a few times. The chain couples TRBV6-5 to TRBJ2-4; 12 bases map to TRBD2. The J call may not be correct, given that the DNA end is closer to TRBJ2-7. CDR3 length equals 17 residues. Germline-derived CDR1 and CDR2 are MNHEY and SVGAGI. This chain's CDR3 is CASSYSIPTSGRHEQYF. The CDR3, as DNA: TGTGCCAGCAGTTACTCCATCCCGACTAGCGGGAGACACGAGCAGTACTTC.

The V and J genes are TRBV5-1 and TRBJ2-3, with a tentative D call TRBD2 (5 bases). This CDR3 comprises 15 residues. Trimming cost V 2 bases and J 0 bases, with 10 bases left between them. From germline, CDR1 is SGHRS and CDR2 YFSETQ. CDR3 region: CASSFTADSTDTQYF. CDR3 bases: TGCGCCAGCAGCTTTACAGCGGACAGCACAGATACGCAGTATTTT.

The rearrangement joins TRBV6-4 to TRBJ2-1; TRBD1 might be the D (6 bases). The CDR3 runs 15 residues. V lost 3 bases and J lost 8, with 17 bases in between. Germline lookup yields CDR1 MRHNA and CDR2 SNTAGT. This chain's CDR3 is CASSDLQGPRHEQFF. CDR3 sequence (DNA): TGTGCCAGCAGTGATTTACAGGGACCTAGGCATGAGCAGTTCTTC.

In its sample, this clonotype was seen once. J is TRBJ1-6 and V is TRBV9; D is undetermined. Trimming took off 0 bases at V and 7 bases at J, with 11 bases between the two ends. The V gene's germline CDR1 is SGDLS and CDR2 YYNGEE. This CDR3 comprises 15 residues. CDR3: CASSVGGQENSPLHF. In nucleotides, the CDR3 is TGTGCCAGCAGCGTAGGAGGGCAGGAGAATTCACCCCTCCACTTT.

The rearrangement joins TRBV7-2 to TRBJ2-1, with TRBD2 matching 9 bases. The CDR3 contains 16 residues. The germline V gene has CDR1 SGHTA and CDR2 FQGNSA. Unmatched junction bases numbered 7, after V lost 6 bases and J lost 1 base. The CDR3 nucleotides are TGTGCCAGCAGTATTAGCGGGGGCCTATCCTACAATGAGCAGTTCTTC. Protein sequence: CASSISGGLSYNEQFF.

Regarding this clonotype: Mismatch with germline at one junction end may stem from a read error. V and J are TRBV11-2 and TRBJ2-5; TRBD1 aligns across 9 bases. The DNA end is more similar to TRBJ2-4, so the J call may be wrong. The V gene's germline CDR1 is SGHAT and CDR2 FQNNGV. The length of the CDR3 is 14 residues. The CDR3 coding sequence is TGTGCCAGCAGCGTAGACAGGGGGTCGAACATTCAGTACTTC. Encoded protein: CASSVDRGSNIQYF.

The chain combines TRBV5-1 with TRBJ2-3; no definite D call. Between the trimmed V and J ends, which lost 0 bases and 3 bases, there was a span of 5 bases. The CDR3 is 13 amino acids. In germline, CDR1 is SGHRS, CDR2 YFSETQ. The CDR3 nucleotides are TGCGCCAGCAGCTTGGGGAAGACAGATACGCAGTATTTT. It encodes CASSLGKTDTQYF.